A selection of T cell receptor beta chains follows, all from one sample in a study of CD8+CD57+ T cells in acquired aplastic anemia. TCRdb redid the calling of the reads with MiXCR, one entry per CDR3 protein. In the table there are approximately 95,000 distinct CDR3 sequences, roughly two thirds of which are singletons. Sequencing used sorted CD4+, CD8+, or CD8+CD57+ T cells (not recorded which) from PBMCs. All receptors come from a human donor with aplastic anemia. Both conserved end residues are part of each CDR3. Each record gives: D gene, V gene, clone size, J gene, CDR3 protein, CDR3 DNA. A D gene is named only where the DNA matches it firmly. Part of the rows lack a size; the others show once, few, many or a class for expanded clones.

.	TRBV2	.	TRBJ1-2	CASSGLRNYGYTF	TGTGCCAGCAGTGGGCTCAGGAACTATGGCTACACCTTC
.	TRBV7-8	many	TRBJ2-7	CASSLGTPNYYEQYF	TGTGCCAGCAGCTTAGGGACACCAAATTACTACGAGCAGTACTTC
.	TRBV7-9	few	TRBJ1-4	CASSLEDENEKLFF	TGTGCCAGCAGCTTAGAGGATGAAAATGAAAAACTGTTTTTT
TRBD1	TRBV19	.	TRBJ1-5	CASRGDSHQPQHF	TGTGCCAGTAGGGGGGACAGTCATCAGCCCCAGCATTTT
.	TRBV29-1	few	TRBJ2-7	CSVHDGLTYEQYF	TGCAGCGTTCATGACGGGCTCACCTACGAGCAGTACTTC
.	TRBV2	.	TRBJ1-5	CASSEEVSAQHF	TGTGCCAGCAGTGAAGAGGTTTCGGCCCAGCATTTT
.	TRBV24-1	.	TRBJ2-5	CATGAGETQYF	TGTGCCACAGGGGCCGGGGAGACCCAGTACTTC
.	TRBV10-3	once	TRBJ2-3	CAISEYLVSRTDTQYF	TGTGCCATCAGTGAGTACCTGGTCTCCCGCACAGATACGCAGTATTTT
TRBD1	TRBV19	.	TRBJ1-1	CASSTRQGRTEAFF	TGTGCCAGTAGTACAAGACAGGGTAGGACTGAAGCTTTCTTT
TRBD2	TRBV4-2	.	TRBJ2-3	CASSPRLAGGSLTSTDTQYF	TGTGCCAGCAGCCCAAGACTAGCGGGGGGCTCCTTAACTAGCACAGATACGCAGTATTTT
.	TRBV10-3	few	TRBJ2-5	CAISEDNEETQYF	TGTGCCATCAGTGAGGACAACGAAGAGACCCAGTACTTC
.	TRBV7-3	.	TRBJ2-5	CASSPVGTAKETQYF	TGTGCCAGCAGCCCCGTCGGAACAGCAAAAGAGACCCAGTACTTC
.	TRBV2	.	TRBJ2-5	CASSEERTDLLETQYF	TGTGCCAGCAGTGAAGAAAGGACAGATCTTTTAGAGACCCAGTACTTC
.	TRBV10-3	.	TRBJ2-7	CAISENYEQYF	TGTGCCATCAGTGAGAATTACGAGCAGTACTTC
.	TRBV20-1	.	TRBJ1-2	CSASSRLSYGYTF	TGCAGTGCTAGTTCCAGGTTAAGCTATGGCTACACCTTC
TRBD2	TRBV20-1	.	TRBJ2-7	CSARGGVGNIYEQYF	TGCAGTGCTAGGGGAGGGGTAGGGAACATCTACGAGCAGTACTTC
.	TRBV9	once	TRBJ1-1	CASSGGGLGTEAFF	TGTGCCAGCAGCGGGGGGGGCCTCGGGACTGAAGCTTTCTTT
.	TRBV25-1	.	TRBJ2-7	CASIGGGPYEQYF	TGTGCCAGCATCGGAGGGGGCCCCTACGAGCAGTACTTC
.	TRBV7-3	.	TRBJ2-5	CASSLSAGQGTQYF	TGTGCCAGCAGCTTATCGGCGGGTCAGGGGACCCAGTACTTC
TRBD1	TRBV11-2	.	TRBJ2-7	CASSFDGDRVYEQYF	TGTGCCAGCAGCTTCGACGGAGACAGGGTTTACGAGCAGTACTTC
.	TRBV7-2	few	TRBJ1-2	CASSLRPTGYYGYTF	TGTGCCAGCAGCTTACGGCCTACAGGGTACTATGGCTACACCTTC
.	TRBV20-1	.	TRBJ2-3	CSAIWRATDTQYF	TGCAGTGCTATTTGGAGGGCCACAGATACGCAGTATTTT
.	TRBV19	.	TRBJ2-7	CASSISGRDYEQYF	TGTGCCAGTAGTATTTCGGGCAGGGACTACGAGCAGTACTTC
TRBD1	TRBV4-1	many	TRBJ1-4	CASSQEGQGREKLFF	TGCGCCAGCAGCCAAGAGGGACAGGGAAGAGAAAAACTGTTTTTT
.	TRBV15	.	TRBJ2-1	CATSRPDNEQFF	TGTGCCACCAGCAGGCCCGACAATGAGCAGTTCTTC
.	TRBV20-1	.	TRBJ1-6	CSARENSHYNSPLHF	TGCAGTGCTAGAGAGAACAGTCACTATAATTCACCCCTCCACTTT
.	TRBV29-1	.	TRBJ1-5	CSVSGGGDQPQHF	TGCAGCGTGAGTGGAGGGGGAGATCAGCCCCAGCATTTT
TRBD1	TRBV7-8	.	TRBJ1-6	CASSSGQGESPLHF	TGTGCCAGCAGCTCGGGACAGGGGGAATCACCCCTCCACTTT
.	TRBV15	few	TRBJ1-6	CATSREAGNSPLHF	TGTGCCACCAGCAGAGAGGCAGGGAATTCACCCCTCCACTTT
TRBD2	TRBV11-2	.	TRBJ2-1	CASSTLAGGSSYNEQFF	TGTGCCAGCAGTACTCTAGCGGGGGGGAGCTCCTACAATGAGCAGTTCTTC
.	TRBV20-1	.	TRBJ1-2	CSARVGDRDGYTF	TGCAGTGCTAGAGTGGGGGATCGCGATGGCTACACCTTC
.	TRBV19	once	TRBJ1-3	CASRDNPGYNSGNTIYF	TGTGCCAGTAGGGACAATCCAGGGTACAACTCTGGAAACACCATATATTTT
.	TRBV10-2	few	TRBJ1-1	CASSAGKNTEAFF	TGCGCCAGCAGTGCGGGGAAGAACACTGAAGCTTTCTTT
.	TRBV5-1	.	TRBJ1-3	CASSLVGETGNTIYF	TGCGCCAGCAGCTTGGTAGGGGAGACTGGAAACACCATATATTTT
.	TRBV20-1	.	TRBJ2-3	CSARLGDGDTQYF	TGCAGTGCTAGATTGGGGGATGGCGATACGCAGTATTTT
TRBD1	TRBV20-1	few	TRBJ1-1	CSARADRGLDTEAFF	TGCAGTGCTAGAGCTGACAGGGGGCTGGACACTGAAGCTTTCTTT
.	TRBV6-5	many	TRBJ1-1	CASSSGITNTEAFF	TGTGCCAGCAGTTCGGGGATCACGAACACTGAAGCTTTCTTT
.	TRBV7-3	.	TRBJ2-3	CASSFPSDTQYF	TGTGCCAGCAGCTTTCCGTCGGATACGCAGTATTTT
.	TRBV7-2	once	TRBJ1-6	CASSRTYNSPLHF	TGTGCCAGCAGCAGGACCTATAATTCACCCCTCCACTTT
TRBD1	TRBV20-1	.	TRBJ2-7	CSARSTGVPYEQYF	TGCAGTGCTAGAAGTACAGGGGTTCCCTACGAGCAGTACTTC
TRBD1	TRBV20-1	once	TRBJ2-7	CSAGTGTCEQYF	TGCAGTGCAGGGACAGGGACCTGCGAGCAGTACTTC
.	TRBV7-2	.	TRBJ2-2	CASSLSSDGELFF	TGTGCCAGCAGCTTAAGCTCGGACGGGGAGCTGTTTTTT
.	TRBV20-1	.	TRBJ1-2	CSARDTTSYYGYTF	TGCAGTGCTAGAGATACGACATCCTACTATGGCTACACCTTC
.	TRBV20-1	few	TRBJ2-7	CSASAYEQYF	TGCAGTGCTAGTGCTTACGAGCAGTACTTC
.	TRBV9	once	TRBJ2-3	CASSVSAEHTDTQYF	TGTGCCAGCAGCGTTTCAGCGGAACACACAGATACGCAGTATTTT
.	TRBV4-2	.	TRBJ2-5	CASSQERTETQYF	TGTGCCAGCAGCCAAGAGAGGACGGAGACCCAGTACTTC
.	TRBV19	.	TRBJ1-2	CASSSLEADRYGYTF	TGTGCCAGTAGTAGCCTAGAGGCCGACCGCTATGGCTACACCTTC
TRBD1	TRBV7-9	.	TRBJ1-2	CASTQIPGGDTF	TGTGCCAGCACCCAGATCCCAGGGGGAGACACCTTC
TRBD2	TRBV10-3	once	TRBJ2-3	CAISEPGLAPDTQYF	TGTGCCATCAGCGAACCGGGACTAGCTCCAGATACGCAGTATTTT
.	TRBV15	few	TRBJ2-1	CATSRASGPYNEQFF	TGTGCCACCAGCAGAGCCAGCGGGCCCTACAATGAGCAGTTCTTC
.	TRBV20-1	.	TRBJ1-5	CSARDRRGHQPQHF	TGCAGTGCTAGAGATCGGCGGGGGCATCAGCCCCAGCATTTT
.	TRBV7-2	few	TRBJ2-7	CASTSGGGLRNEQYF	TGTGCCAGCACCTCAGGTGGGGGGCTAAGGAACGAGCAGTACTTC